The 17 T cell receptor beta chains below all came from one sample that was sequenced in a study of blood T cell repertoires in COVID-19 (TCRdb year 2020). Libraries were made using the immunoSEQ multiplex PCR assay. Drawn from immuneACCESS, this table holds only the in-frame rearrangements with V and J called that TCRdb kept. Clones are partly lost; checked studies trace under half to an unresolved V gene and leave the rest unexplained. For this sample the table gives roughly 300,000 clones, of which roughly 90% were detected only once. The ten most abundant clones make up less than 20% of the sample. The sequenced material came from PBMCs or T cells enriched from blood (not recorded which). The receptors were sampled from a young woman who had recovered from COVID-19.

This clone was detected only once. The chain recombines TRBV24-1 with TRBJ2-5; D might be TRBD1 (6 bases). This CDR3 has 13 amino acids. V lost 9 bases, J lost 3 bases, and 13 bases lay in between. Germline V CDR1 and CDR2: KGHDR, SFDVKD. CDR3 in DNA: TGTGCCACCGGCAACAGGGTTGAAGAGACCCAGTACTTC. This encodes CATGNRVEETQYF.

The chain recombines TRBV12-3 or TRBV12-4 with TRBJ2-7; D is possibly TRBD2 (6 bases). This CDR3 spans 12 amino acids. V lost 5 bases and J lost 3, with 8 bases in between. The CDR3 is CASSRRDYEQYF. The DNA for the CDR3 is TGTGCCAGCAGTCGGCGGGACTACGAGCAGTACTTC.

A few counts support this clone. V is TRBV30 and J is TRBJ1-1, with a possible D match to TRBD1 (5 bases). Deletions cut 0 bases from V and 8 bases from J, with 7 bases between. Looked up from germline, CDR1 is GTSNPN and CDR2 is SVGIG (reference sequence). This CDR3 is built from 11 residues. The CDR3 bases are TGTGCCTGGAGTGTAACAGGAGAAGCTTTCTTT. The encoded protein is CAWSVTGEAFF.

The chain combines TRBV5-1 with TRBJ2-3; 10 bases align to TRBD1. The CDR3 has 15 amino acids. The ends lost 4 bases at V and 1 base at J; junction bases unmatched: 3. The germline gives CDR1 SGHRS, CDR2 YFSETQ. The CDR3 loop is CASSMGTGGTDTQYF. Written as DNA, the CDR3 is TGCGCCAGCAGCATGGGGACAGGGGGCACAGATACGCAGTATTTT.

The rearrangement uses TRBV11-2 and TRBJ2-1; no reliable D call. CDR1 and CDR2 from the germline V gene are SGHAT and FQNNGV. V gave up 2 bases and J gave up 9 bases, with 11 bases separating them. The CDR3 sequence is 13 residues long. This CDR3 reads CASSLPEWSEQFF. DNA of the CDR3: TGTGCCAGCAGCTTACCCGAGTGGAGTGAGCAGTTCTTC.

J is TRBJ2-2 and V is TRBV19; TRBD1 might be the D (5 bases). Germline V gene sequence: CDR1 LNHDA, CDR2 SQIVND (reference sequence). This CDR3 is built from 15 residues. Trimming left V 2 bases short and J 3 bases short, with 10 bases between. In DNA form, the CDR3 reads TGTGCCAGTAGTATATTGGGGCAGGACACCGGGGAGCTGTTTTTT. Amino acids: CASSILGQDTGELFF.

The chain employs TRBV6-6 and TRBJ2-7; D is uncertain. Per germline, CDR1 MNHNY and CDR2 SVGAGI (reference sequence). V dropped 5 bases and J dropped 3 bases, with 20 bases sitting between them. The CDR3 spans 16 residues. The DNA of the CDR3 is TGTGCCAGCAGTAACTTACCACGTCCCAAACTCTACGAGCAGTACTTC. This gives the protein CASSNLPRPKLYEQYF.

The rearrangement uses TRBV29-1 and TRBJ2-7; weak D call: TRBD1 (6 bases). Germline values: CDR1 SQVTM, CDR2 ANQGSEA. Trimming took off 6 bases at V and 1 base at J, with 10 bases between the two ends. The CDR3 extends over 12 amino acids. The CDR3 sequence is CSVARGSYEQYF. DNA of the CDR3: TGCAGCGTCGCCAGGGGATCCTACGAGCAGTACTTC.

The genes are TRBV28 and TRBJ1-1, with D perhaps matching TRBD1 (5 bases). Trimming pared 2 bases from V and 0 bases from J, leaving 10 bases between. CDR3 length: 15 amino acids. Germline CDR1 reads MDHEN; CDR2 reads SYDVKM. CDR3: CASSLAGTLNTEAFF. Written as DNA, the CDR3 is TGTGCCAGCAGTTTAGCGGGGACTCTGAACACTGAAGCTTTCTTT.

The chain recombines TRBV7-2 with TRBJ2-3; TRBD2 aligns across 10 bases. CDR3 length equals 15 residues. Trimming at V came to 5 bases and at J to 3 bases, leaving 5 bases not matched to a gene. CDR1 and CDR2 (germline): SGHTA, FQGNSA. CDR3 in DNA: TGTGCCAGCAGCCCTCAAGCGGGGGGGACAGATACGCAGTATTTT. Protein product: CASSPQAGGTDTQYF.

The chain is built from TRBV3-1 (or the pseudogene TRBV3-2) and TRBJ2-7; TRBD1 matches at 7 bases. V lost 5 bases, J lost 1 base, and 5 bases stayed unmatched. Germline loops: CDR1 LGHDT, CDR2 YNNKEL (reference sequence). The CDR3 spans 14 residues. The DNA for the CDR3 is TGTGCCAGCAGCTTGGGACAGCCTTCCTACGAGCAGTACTTC. This codes for CASSLGQPSYEQYF.

The CDR3 DNA is TGCGCCAGCAGCTCGAGACTAGTAGGCACAGATACGCAGTATTTT. Protein product: CASSSRLVGTDTQYF. The gene calls are TRBV4-3 and TRBJ2-3, with a tentative D call TRBD2 (6 bases). V lost 5 bases to trimming and J lost 1 base, with 13 bases between them. The germline V gene has CDR1 LGHNA and CDR2 YSLEER. This CDR3 spans 15 amino acids.

The J gene is TRBJ1-6, the V gene TRBV28; D is unclear. This CDR3 is built from 17 residues. Germline V CDR1 and CDR2: MDHEN, SYDVKM. Trimming left V 5 bases short and J 0 bases short, with 14 bases between. The CDR3 nucleotides are TGTGCCAGCAGTCCCCAGGCTCCGAGCTCCTATAATTCACCCCTCCACTTT. This sequence encodes CASSPQAPSSYNSPLHF.

About this clone itself: The identical CDR3 is also encoded by other nucleotide sequences in the sample. The genes are TRBV18 and TRBJ1-1; no definite D call. Trimming stripped 6 bases from V and 1 base from J, with 15 bases between. The CDR3 is 15 amino acids. CDR1 and CDR2 (germline): KGHSH, LQKENI. CDR3: CASSPLSGKNTEAFF. The CDR3 nucleotides are TGTGCCAGCTCCCCCTTATCCGGGAAGAACACTGAAGCTTTCTTT.

This chain joins TRBV18 and TRBJ2-7; tentative D call: TRBD1 (7 bases). Trimming cost V 8 bases and J 3 bases, with 14 bases left between them. Germline lookup yields CDR1 KGHSH and CDR2 LQKENI. The length of the CDR3 is 13 residues. The CDR3 region has the DNA TGTGCCAGCCGGAGGGACAGCCTCTACGAGCAGTACTTC. This gives the protein CASRRDSLYEQYF. Full variable domain (outside the CDR3, taken from reference TRBV18 and TRBJ2-7): NAGVMQNPRHLVRRRGQEARLRCSPMKGHSHVYWYRQLPEEGLKFMVYLQKENIIDESGMPKERFSAEFPKEGPSILRIQQVVRGDSAAYFCASRRDSLYEQYFGPGTRLTVT.

V and J are TRBV9 and TRBJ2-7; the match to TRBD2 covers 13 bases. The V segment lost 4 bases and the J segment 5 bases; nucleotides outside the gene matches: 9. Germline V gene data show CDR1 as SGDLS and CDR2 as YYNGEE. The CDR3 contains 16 residues. The CDR3 nucleotides read TGTGCCAGCAGCCCCTCCGCCGGGACTAGCGGGAACGAGCAGTACTTC. Protein product: CASSPSAGTSGNEQYF. Based on the CDR3 plus reference TRBV9 and TRBJ2-7, the full variable domain is DSGVTQTPKHLITATGQRVTLRCSPRSGDLSVYWYQQSLDQGLQFLIQYYNGEERAKGNILERFSAQQFPDLHSELNLSSLELGDSALYFCASSPSAGTSGNEQYFGPGTRLTVT.

The chain links TRBV15 to TRBJ2-1; 9 nucleotides agree with TRBD2. The CDR3 has 14 amino acids. Germline V gene sequence: CDR1 LNHNV, CDR2 YYDKDF (reference sequence). With V trimmed by 3 bases and J by 5 bases, 2 bases remained unmatched. In nucleotides, the CDR3 is TGTGCCACCAGCAGGCGGGGGGGAGACAATGAGCAGTTCTTC. Protein sequence: CATSRRGGDNEQFF.